The rows below give T cell receptor beta chains drawn from one sample of a study of HIV-infected patients and healthy controls. TCRdb used MiXCR to reprocess the 5' RACE reads, holding one entry per CDR3 protein. The table lists approximately 18,000 distinct CDR3 sequences, roughly 9.3% of them singletons. Sequencing used blood. All receptors come from an adult in good health. Each CDR3 is given with its conserved first and last residue. A D gene is named only where the DNA matches it firmly. Expanded clones get a size class; other rows say once, few or many, or leave the size out.

size	J	D	V	length	DNA	CDR3
few	TRBJ2-3	TRBD1	TRBV19	16	TGTGCCAGTAGTACGACCGGGACAGGGTATTCGGATACGCAGTATTTT	CASSTTGTGYSDTQYF
many	TRBJ2-3	-	TRBV7-9	13	TGTGCCAGCAGCTTACCAATGGAAGATACGCAGTATTTT	CASSLPMEDTQYF
many	TRBJ2-5	-	TRBV2	15	TGTGCCAGCAGCGTTCGGCGGGGTACTCAAGAGACCCAGTACTTC	CASSVRRGTQETQYF
many	TRBJ2-7	-	TRBV12-3/TRBV12-4	13	TGTGCCAGCAGTTTTCGGCGGACCTACGAGCAGTACTTC	CASSFRRTYEQYF
many	TRBJ2-5	TRBD2	TRBV7-2	15	TGTGCCAGCAGCTGGACTAGCGGGGGGAGGGAGACCCAGTACTTC	CASSWTSGGRETQYF
medium-sized	TRBJ2-5	-	TRBV5-1	14	TGCGCCAGCAGCCAGCATCCCGGGCAAGAGACCCAGTACTTC	CASSQHPGQETQYF
few	TRBJ2-5	-	TRBV15	16	TGTGCCACCAGCAGAGTAGGGGGGGGGCGTTTGGAGACCCAGTACTTC	CATSRVGGGRLETQYF
many	TRBJ1-1	-	TRBV7-9	12	TGTGCCAGCAGCTTAGACTGGACTGAAGCTTTCTTT	CASSLDWTEAFF
many	TRBJ1-1	-	TRBV29-1	14	TGCAGCGTTGGCCAAGACAGTATGAACACTGAAGCTTTCTTT	CSVGQDSMNTEAFF
many	TRBJ2-3	-	TRBV7-6	14	TGTGCCAGCAGCTTCCAGGAGGGCACAGATACGCAGTATTTT	CASSFQEGTDTQYF
medium-sized	TRBJ2-3	-	TRBV10-2	12	TGCGCCAGCAGAAGGGACACAGATACGCAGTATTTT	CASRRDTDTQYF
many	TRBJ1-2	-	TRBV5-4	16	TGTGCCAGCACATTAGGGGGGGCAGCCGTGAGCTATGGCTACACCTTC	CASTLGGAAVSYGYTF
many	TRBJ1-1	-	TRBV28	14	TGTGCCAGCAGTTTGCGTCTTATGAACACTGAAGCTTTCTTT	CASSLRLMNTEAFF
-	TRBJ2-5	-	TRBV6-1	13	TGTGCCAGCAGTGCACAGGGAGTAGAGACCCAGTACTTC	CASSAQGVETQYF
many	TRBJ1-6	-	TRBV20-1	14	TGCAGTGCTAGAAGGAGGGGATATGTTTCACCCCTCCACTTT	CSARRRGYVSPLHF
many	TRBJ2-1	TRBD2	TRBV19	15	TGTGCCAGTAGTATACCAGCGGGGGGGCATAGTGAGCAGTTCTTC	CASSIPAGGHSEQFF
many	TRBJ1-2	-	TRBV28	13	TGTGCCAGCAGTTTCGGTCCAGCTGTTGGCTACACCTTC	CASSFGPAVGYTF
-	TRBJ2-1	TRBD2	TRBV5-1	14	TGCGCCAGCAGCTTGGTGACTAGCGGGAGTGAGCAGTTCTTC	CASSLVTSGSEQFF
medium-sized	TRBJ2-2	TRBD2	TRBV12-3/TRBV12-4	15	TGTGCCAGCAGCCCCGGGACTAGCGTTGCCGGGGAGCTGTTTTTT	CASSPGTSVAGELFF
many	TRBJ1-2	-	TRBV4-2	14	TGTGCCAGCAGCCAAGGAGGCGGTTACTATGGCTACACCTTC	CASSQGGGYYGYTF
many	TRBJ2-7	TRBD2	TRBV27	13	TGTGCCAGCAGTTTCCGGGAGGGGTACGAGCAGTACTTC	CASSFREGYEQYF
many	TRBJ2-3	TRBD1	TRBV12-3/TRBV12-4	17	TGTGCCAGCAGTTTGGGACAGGGGGAGGAAAGCACAGATACGCAGTATTTT	CASSLGQGEESTDTQYF
many	TRBJ2-1	TRBD1	TRBV5-4	15	TGTGCCAGCAGCTTCACGACAGGGAGCTCCAATGAGCAGTTCTTC	CASSFTTGSSNEQFF
many	TRBJ2-1	-	TRBV18	14	TGTGCCAGCTCACTTTCAAGACAGTACAATGAGCAGTTCTTC	CASSLSRQYNEQFF
few	TRBJ2-7	-	TRBV20-1	14	TGCAGTGCCCGTGGGGGGGCTAACCCCTACGAGCAGTACTTC	CSARGGANPYEQYF
-	TRBJ2-1	TRBD1	TRBV29-1	15	TGCAGCGTTGAAGGCGGGTCAGGGGGTTATGGTGAGCAGTTCTTC	CSVEGGSGGYGEQFF
many	TRBJ1-1	-	TRBV7-2	13	TGTGCCAGCAGCCCCGGGGAGAGTGCTGAAGCTTTCTTT	CASSPGESAEAFF
many	TRBJ1-5	TRBD1	TRBV6-1	15	TGTGCCAGCAGTGAACAGGGACAGGGGAATCAGCCCCAGCATTTT	CASSEQGQGNQPQHF
many	TRBJ1-6	-	TRBV12-3/TRBV12-4	14	TGTGCCAGCAAGGGAGACTCCTATAATTCACCCCTCCACTTT	CASKGDSYNSPLHF
-	TRBJ2-1	TRBD2	TRBV4-3	16	TGCGCCAGCAGCCAAGATATGACTAGCGGCTACAATGAGCAGTTCTTC	CASSQDMTSGYNEQFF
-	TRBJ2-3	-	TRBV19	16	TGTGCCAGTAGGATCCGGTTTCTAGCCAACACAGATACGCAGTATTTT	CASRIRFLANTDTQYF
many	TRBJ2-7	TRBD1	TRBV28	14	TGTGCCAGCAGAGTGTGGGGACAGGGCGGCGAGCAGTACTTC	CASRVWGQGGEQYF
many	TRBJ2-7	-	TRBV7-9	17	TGTGCCAGCAGCCCCGAACTGAGGCGGGGAAGCTCCTACGAGCAGTACTTC	CASSPELRRGSSYEQYF
many	TRBJ2-6	-	TRBV7-3	12	TGTGCCAGCAGTCTTGGGGCCAACGTCCTGACTTTC	CASSLGANVLTF
many	TRBJ2-1	TRBD2	TRBV5-1	15	TGCGCCAGCAGGGCTAGCGGGATTCCTGGCAATGAGCAGTTCTTC	CASRASGIPGNEQFF
-	TRBJ2-3	-	TRBV6-4	14	TGTGCCAGCAGTGCCTCGGACGGGGCAGATACGCAGTATTTT	CASSASDGADTQYF
-	TRBJ2-7	TRBD2	TRBV28	12	TGTGCCAGCAGCATCGGGAGGGGCGAGCAGTACTTC	CASSIGRGEQYF
many	TRBJ2-5	-	TRBV20-1	13	TGCAGTGGACAGCACCGGGCCAAGTTTCTCCAGTACTTC	CSGQHRAKFLQYF
many	TRBJ1-1	-	TRBV6-5	16	TGTGCCAGCAGTTACTCACTTGGTACAGGGAACACTGAAGCTTTCTTT	CASSYSLGTGNTEAFF
-	TRBJ2-7	-	TRBV28	16	TGTGCCAGCAGTTCACCTCGGACGGGCGGACCCTACGAGCAGTACTTC	CASSSPRTGGPYEQYF
-	TRBJ1-2	-	TRBV7-3	13	TGTGCCAGCAGCCTTGCGGCAGGGCAAGGCTACACCTTC	CASSLAAGQGYTF
many	TRBJ1-6	TRBD1	TRBV4-3	16	TGCGCCAGCAGCCAGACCCACAGGGGAAGTCGGTCACCCCTCCACTTT	CASSQTHRGSRSPLHF
many	TRBJ2-2	TRBD2	TRBV11-2	15	TGTGCCAGCAGCTTGGGACTAGCGGGCACCGGGGAGCTGTTTTTT	CASSLGLAGTGELFF
few	TRBJ2-1	-	TRBV28	13	TGTGCCAGCAGTAGGGGGTCGGCCAATGAGCAGTTCTTC	CASSRGSANEQFF
many	TRBJ2-5	TRBD2	TRBV3-1	16	TGTGCCAGCAGCCAAGTGCGGGGGGTCAACTCAGAGACCCAGTACTTC	CASSQVRGVNSETQYF
many	TRBJ2-2	TRBD1	TRBV19	16	TGTGCCAGTAGTCTCGACAGGGGGACGAACACCGGGGAGCTGTTTTTT	CASSLDRGTNTGELFF
few	TRBJ1-1	-	TRBV19	14	TGTGCCAGTAGTTTCGGACACCTGAACACTGAAGCTTTCTTT	CASSFGHLNTEAFF
many	TRBJ2-1	TRBD2	TRBV4-3	18	TGCGCCAGCAGCCAAGATACGCCTAGCGGGAGGGCCAGCAATGAGCAGTTCTTC	CASSQDTPSGRASNEQFF
many	TRBJ2-5	-	TRBV7-2	13	TGTGCCAGCAGCTTAGGGGTGTTGGAGACCCAGTACTTC	CASSLGVLETQYF
many	TRBJ2-7	-	TRBV28	15	TGTGCCAGCTTCTCTAGACGCAATAATTCCCACGAGCAGTACTTC	CASFSRRNNSHEQYF
few	TRBJ2-1	TRBD2	TRBV28	16	TGTGCCAGCAGGAGCCGGGTTCTAGCGGGAGCCAATGAGCAGTTCTTC	CASRSRVLAGANEQFF
medium-sized	TRBJ1-2	-	TRBV29-1	13	TGCAGCGTTGTTACCGGGGCGCTGAGGGGCTACACCTTC	CSVVTGALRGYTF
many	TRBJ1-1	-	TRBV29-1	12	TGCAGCGTAGCCGGGGGGGACACTGAAGCTTTCTTT	CSVAGGDTEAFF